The rows below give T cell receptor beta chains drawn from one sample of a study of T cell responses to AZD1222 COVID-19 vaccine. Using immunoSEQ multiplex PCR, the repertoire was profiled, and TCRdb retains in-frame clones only, with some absent. The sample contains tens of thousands of clones, 80% to 90% of which appear only once. The sequencing used peripheral blood, collected on day 0 of AZD1222 vaccination. The source is an adult in good health. The CDR3 runs from the conserved cysteine through the conserved F or W. The order of the fields is V gene, J gene, clone size, D gene, CDR3 DNA, CDR3 protein. D genes are given only for firm matches. Rows may omit the clone size; those that give it use once, few, many or a size class.

V: TRBV28
J: TRBJ1-1
size: NA
D: NA
DNA: TGTGCCAGCAGCTTGACAGTGAACACTGAAGCTTTCTTT
CDR3: CASSLTVNTEAFF

V: TRBV4-2
J: TRBJ1-6
size: NA
D: NA
DNA: TGTGCCAGCAGCCCGTACCAGGGAGGTGACTCACCCCTCCACTTT
CDR3: CASSPYQGGDSPLHF

V: TRBV10-3
J: TRBJ1-6
size: NA
D: NA
DNA: TGTGCCATCAGTGAAGGCGGAAATTCACCCCTCCACTTT
CDR3: CAISEGGNSPLHF

V: TRBV30
J: TRBJ1-5
size: NA
D: NA
DNA: TGTGCCTGGAGTAAACAGGGCCAGCTCCAGCATTTT
CDR3: CAWSKQGQLQHF

V: TRBV24-1
J: TRBJ2-2
size: NA
D: TRBD1
DNA: TGTGCCACCAGTGACCCGGGACAGGGAACGACCGGGGAGCTGTTTTTT
CDR3: CATSDPGQGTTGELFF

V: TRBV4-1
J: TRBJ1-6
size: few
D: NA
DNA: TGCGCCAGCAGCCCCATCGGGAGACAGTTAGATTCACCCCTCCACTTT
CDR3: CASSPIGRQLDSPLHF

V: TRBV5-6
J: TRBJ2-3
size: NA
D: NA
DNA: TGTGCCAGCAGCTTGGTTAGCACAGATACGCAGTATTTT
CDR3: CASSLVSTDTQYF

V: TRBV6-1
J: TRBJ1-2
size: NA
D: TRBD1
DNA: TGTGCCAGCAGTGAAGTCCAGGGGGCCTATGGCTACACCTTC
CDR3: CASSEVQGAYGYTF

V: TRBV6-5
J: TRBJ1-1
size: once
D: NA
DNA: TGTGCCAGCAGTCCGACGGGGAACACTGAAGCTTTCTTT
CDR3: CASSPTGNTEAFF

V: TRBV6-2/TRBV6-3
J: TRBJ2-7
size: NA
D: NA
DNA: TGTGCCAGCAGCAGAAGCCTTGGGAGAGGATCAAGCTCCTACGAGCAGTACTTC
CDR3: CASSRSLGRGSSSYEQYF

V: TRBV7-9
J: TRBJ2-1
size: NA
D: NA
DNA: TGTGCCAGCAGCCCCCGGGAACGTCCTGAGCAGTTCTTC
CDR3: CASSPRERPEQFF

V: TRBV14
J: TRBJ1-2
size: NA
D: NA
DNA: TGTGCCAGCAGCCAAGGGAGACAGTTCTATGGCTACACCTTC
CDR3: CASSQGRQFYGYTF

V: TRBV7-9
J: TRBJ2-7
size: NA
D: TRBD1
DNA: TGTGCCAGCAGCCCCCGGGACAGGGGCGGAGAGCAGTACTTC
CDR3: CASSPRDRGGEQYF

V: TRBV2
J: TRBJ1-5
size: NA
D: NA
DNA: TGTGCCAGCAAGTTACAGGTCAATCAGCCCCAGCATTTT
CDR3: CASKLQVNQPQHF

V: TRBV3-1/TRBV3-2
J: TRBJ1-2
size: NA
D: TRBD1
DNA: TGTGCCAGCGATTCGACCCAGGGGGTTTTTCATGGCTACACCTTC
CDR3: CASDSTQGVFHGYTF